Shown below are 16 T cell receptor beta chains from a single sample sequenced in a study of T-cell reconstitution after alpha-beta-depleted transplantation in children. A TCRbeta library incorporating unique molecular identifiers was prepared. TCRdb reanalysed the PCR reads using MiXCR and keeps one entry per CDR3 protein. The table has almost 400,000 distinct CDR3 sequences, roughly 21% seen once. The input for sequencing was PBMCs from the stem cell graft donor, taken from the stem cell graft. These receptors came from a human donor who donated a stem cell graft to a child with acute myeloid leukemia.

CDR3 amino acids: CASSLLRRTNTGELFF. In DNA form, the CDR3 reads TGTGCCAGCAGTTTATTGCGGAGGACGAACACCGGGGAGCTGTTTTTT. The rearrangement uses TRBV12-3 or TRBV12-4 and TRBJ2-2, with a tentative D call TRBD2 (5 bases). The CDR3 totals 16 residues. Trimming stripped 2 bases from V and 0 bases from J, with 10 bases between.

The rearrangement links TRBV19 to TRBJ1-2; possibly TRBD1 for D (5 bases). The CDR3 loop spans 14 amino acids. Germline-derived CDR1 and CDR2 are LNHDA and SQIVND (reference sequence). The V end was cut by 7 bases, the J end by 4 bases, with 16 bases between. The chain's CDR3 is CASIPVGDGYGYTF. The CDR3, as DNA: TGTGCCAGTATTCCTGTAGGGGACGGCTATGGCTACACCTTC.

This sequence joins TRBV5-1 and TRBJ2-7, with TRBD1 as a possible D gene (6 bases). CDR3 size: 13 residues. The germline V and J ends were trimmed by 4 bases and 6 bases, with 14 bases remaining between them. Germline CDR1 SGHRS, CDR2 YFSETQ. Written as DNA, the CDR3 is TGCGCCAGCAGCCCGGGACACCCGACCGAGCAGTACTTC. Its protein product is CASSPGHPTEQYF.

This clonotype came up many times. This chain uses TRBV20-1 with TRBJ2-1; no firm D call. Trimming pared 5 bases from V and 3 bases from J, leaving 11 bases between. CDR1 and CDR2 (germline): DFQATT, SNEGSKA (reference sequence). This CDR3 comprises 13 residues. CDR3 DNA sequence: TGCAGTGCTCGGAGATCCAACTACAATGAGCAGTTCTTC. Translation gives CSARRSNYNEQFF.

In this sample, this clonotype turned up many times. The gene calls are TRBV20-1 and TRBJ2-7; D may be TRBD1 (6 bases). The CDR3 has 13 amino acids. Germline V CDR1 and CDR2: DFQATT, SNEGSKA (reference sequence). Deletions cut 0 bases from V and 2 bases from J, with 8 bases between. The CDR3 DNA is TGCAGTGCTAGAGATCGGGACACCTACGAGCAGTACTTC. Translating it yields CSARDRDTYEQYF.

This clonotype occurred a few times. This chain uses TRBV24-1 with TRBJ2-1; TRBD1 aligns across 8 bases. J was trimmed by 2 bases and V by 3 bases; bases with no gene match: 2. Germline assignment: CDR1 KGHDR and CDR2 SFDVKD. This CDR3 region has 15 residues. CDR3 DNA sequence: TGTGCCACCAGTGATGACAGGGGTACCTACAATGAGCAGTTCTTC. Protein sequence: CATSDDRGTYNEQFF.

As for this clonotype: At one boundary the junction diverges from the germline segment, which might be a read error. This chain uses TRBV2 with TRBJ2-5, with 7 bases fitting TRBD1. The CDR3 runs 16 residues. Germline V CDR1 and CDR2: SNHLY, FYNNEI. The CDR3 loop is CASSEGTASSREPQYF. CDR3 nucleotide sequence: TGTGCCAGCAGTGAGGGGACAGCAAGTTCAAGAGAGCCCCAGTACTTC.

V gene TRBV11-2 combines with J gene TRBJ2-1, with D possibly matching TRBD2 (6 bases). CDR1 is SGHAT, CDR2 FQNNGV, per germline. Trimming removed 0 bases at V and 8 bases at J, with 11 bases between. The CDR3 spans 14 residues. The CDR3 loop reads CASSLEPSVDEQFF. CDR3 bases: TGTGCCAGCAGCTTAGAGCCTAGCGTTGATGAGCAGTTCTTC. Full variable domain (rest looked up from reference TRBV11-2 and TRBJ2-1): EAGVAQSPRYKIIEKRQSVAFWCNPISGHATLYWYQQILGQGPKLLIQFQNNGVVDDSQLPKDRFSAERLKGVDSTLKIQPAKLEDSAVYLCASSLEPSVDEQFFGPGTRLTVL.

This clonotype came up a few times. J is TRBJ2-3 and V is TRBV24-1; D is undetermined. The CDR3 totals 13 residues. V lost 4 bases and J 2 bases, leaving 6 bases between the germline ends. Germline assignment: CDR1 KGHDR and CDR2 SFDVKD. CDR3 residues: CATSDLNTDTQYF. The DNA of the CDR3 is TGTGCCACCAGTGACCTCAACACAGATACGCAGTATTTT.

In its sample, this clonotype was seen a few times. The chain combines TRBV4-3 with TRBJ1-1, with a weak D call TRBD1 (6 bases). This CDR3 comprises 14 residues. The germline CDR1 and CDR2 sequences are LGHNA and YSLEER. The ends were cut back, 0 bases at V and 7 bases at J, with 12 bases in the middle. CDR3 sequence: CASSQDYRVGEAFF. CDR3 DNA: TGCGCCAGCAGCCAAGATTACAGGGTAGGTGAAGCTTTCTTT.

DNA of the CDR3: TGTGCCAGCAGATCGTCGGGGGACACTGAAGCTTTCTTT. Its protein is CASRSSGDTEAFF. This chain connects TRBV6-1 to TRBJ1-1; D might be TRBD1 (5 bases). Germline CDR1 and CDR2: MNHNS and SASEGT. Deletions cut 6 bases from V and 3 bases from J, with 11 bases between. The length of the CDR3 is 13 residues.

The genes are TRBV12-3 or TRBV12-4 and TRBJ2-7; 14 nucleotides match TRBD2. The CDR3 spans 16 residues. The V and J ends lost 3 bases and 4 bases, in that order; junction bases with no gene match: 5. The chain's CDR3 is CASSFGTSGSRYEQYF. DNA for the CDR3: TGTGCCAGCAGTTTCGGGACTAGCGGGAGCAGGTACGAGCAGTACTTC.

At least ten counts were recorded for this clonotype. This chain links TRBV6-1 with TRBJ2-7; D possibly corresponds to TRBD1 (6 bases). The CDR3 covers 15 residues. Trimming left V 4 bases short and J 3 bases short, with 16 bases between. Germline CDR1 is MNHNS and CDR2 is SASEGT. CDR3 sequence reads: CASSVVGTHIYEQYF. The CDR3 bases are TGTGCCAGCAGTGTCGTGGGGACACACATCTACGAGCAGTACTTC.

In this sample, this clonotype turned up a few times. The CDR3 is CASSLGTKTDTQYF. CDR3 bases: TGTGCCAGCAGCTTAGGGACAAAAACAGATACGCAGTATTTT. The gene calls are TRBV11-2 and TRBJ2-3; TRBD1 is a possible D gene (5 bases). Looked up from germline, CDR1 is SGHAT and CDR2 is FQNNGV. CDR3 length: 14 residues. Trimming took off 1 base at V and 3 bases at J, with 8 bases between the two ends.

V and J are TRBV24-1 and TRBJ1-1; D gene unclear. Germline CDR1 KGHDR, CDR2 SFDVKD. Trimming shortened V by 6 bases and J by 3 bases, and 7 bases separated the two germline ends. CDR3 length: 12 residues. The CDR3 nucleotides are TGTGCCACCAGTAAAGGAGACACTGAAGCTTTCTTT. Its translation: CATSKGDTEAFF.

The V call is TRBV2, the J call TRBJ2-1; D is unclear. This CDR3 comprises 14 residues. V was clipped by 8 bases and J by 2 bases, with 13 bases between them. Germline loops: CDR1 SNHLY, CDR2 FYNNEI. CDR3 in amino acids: CASCEGSAYNEQFF. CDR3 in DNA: TGTGCCAGCTGCGAAGGATCTGCCTACAATGAGCAGTTCTTC. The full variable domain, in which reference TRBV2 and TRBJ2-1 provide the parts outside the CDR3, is EPEVTQTPSHQVTQMGQEVILRCVPISNHLYFYWYRQILGQKVEFLVSFYNNEISEKSEIFDDQFSVERPDGSNFTLKIRSTKLEDSAMYFCASCEGSAYNEQFFGPGTRLTVL.